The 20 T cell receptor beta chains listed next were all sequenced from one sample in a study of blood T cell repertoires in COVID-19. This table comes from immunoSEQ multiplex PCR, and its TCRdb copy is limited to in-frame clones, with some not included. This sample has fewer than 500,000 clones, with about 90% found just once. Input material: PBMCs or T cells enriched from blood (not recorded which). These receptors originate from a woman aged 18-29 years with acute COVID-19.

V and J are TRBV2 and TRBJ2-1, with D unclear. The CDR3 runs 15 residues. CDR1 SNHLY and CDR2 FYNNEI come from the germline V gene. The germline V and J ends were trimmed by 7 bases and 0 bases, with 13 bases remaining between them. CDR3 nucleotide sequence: TGTGCCAGCACTACCGTGTGGAGCTCCTACAATGAGCAGTTCTTC. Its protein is CASTTVWSSYNEQFF.

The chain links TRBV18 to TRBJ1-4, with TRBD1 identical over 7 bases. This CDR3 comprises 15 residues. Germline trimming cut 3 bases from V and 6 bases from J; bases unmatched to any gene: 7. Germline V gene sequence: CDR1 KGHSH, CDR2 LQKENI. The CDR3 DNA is TGTGCCAGCTCACCTGGTGTAGGGACAGATGAAAAACTGTTTTTT. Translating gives CASSPGVGTDEKLFF.

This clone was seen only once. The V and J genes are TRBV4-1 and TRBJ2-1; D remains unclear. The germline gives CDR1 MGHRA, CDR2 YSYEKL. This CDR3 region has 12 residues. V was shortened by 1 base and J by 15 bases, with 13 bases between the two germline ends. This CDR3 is CASSQGSRSLFF. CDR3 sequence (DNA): TGCGCCAGCAGCCAAGGCTCTAGGTCCCTGTTCTTC.

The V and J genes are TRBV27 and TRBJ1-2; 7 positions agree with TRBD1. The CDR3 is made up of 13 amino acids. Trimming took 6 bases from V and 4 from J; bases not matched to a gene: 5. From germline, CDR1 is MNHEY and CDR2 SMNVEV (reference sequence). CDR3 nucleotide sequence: TGTGCCAGCAGACTCCAGGGGGGCTATGGCTACACCTTC. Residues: CASRLQGGYGYTF.

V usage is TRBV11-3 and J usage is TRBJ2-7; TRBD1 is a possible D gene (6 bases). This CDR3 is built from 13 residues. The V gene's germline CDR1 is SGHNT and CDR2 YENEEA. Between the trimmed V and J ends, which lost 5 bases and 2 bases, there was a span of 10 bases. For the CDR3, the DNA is TGTGCCAGCAGCCGCGGACAGCCCTACGAGCAGTACTTC. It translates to CASSRGQPYEQYF.

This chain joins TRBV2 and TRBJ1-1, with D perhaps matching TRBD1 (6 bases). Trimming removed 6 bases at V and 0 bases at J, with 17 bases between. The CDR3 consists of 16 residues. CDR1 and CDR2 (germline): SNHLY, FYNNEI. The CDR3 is CASSYDRLELNTEAFF. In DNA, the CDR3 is TGTGCCAGCAGCTACGACAGGTTGGAGCTGAACACTGAAGCTTTCTTT.

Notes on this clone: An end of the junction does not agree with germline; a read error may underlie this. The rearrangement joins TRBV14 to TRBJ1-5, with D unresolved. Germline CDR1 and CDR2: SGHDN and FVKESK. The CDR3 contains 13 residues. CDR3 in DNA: TGTGCCAGCAGCCAAGGTAGCCATCAGCCCCAGCATTTT. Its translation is CASSQGSHQPQHF.

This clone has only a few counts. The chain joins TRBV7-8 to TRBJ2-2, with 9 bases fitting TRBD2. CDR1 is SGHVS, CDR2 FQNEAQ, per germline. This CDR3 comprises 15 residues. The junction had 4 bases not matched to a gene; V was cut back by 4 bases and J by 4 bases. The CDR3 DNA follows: TGTGCCAGCAGCTATAGGACTAGCGTCACCGGGGAGCTGTTTTTT. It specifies CASSYRTSVTGELFF.

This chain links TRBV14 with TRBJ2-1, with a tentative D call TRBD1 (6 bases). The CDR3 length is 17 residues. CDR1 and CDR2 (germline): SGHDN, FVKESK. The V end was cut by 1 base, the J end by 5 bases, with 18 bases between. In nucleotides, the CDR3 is TGTGCCAGCAGCCAAGGACTATTCAGAGGGGGTCACAATGAGCAGTTCTTC. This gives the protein CASSQGLFRGGHNEQFF.

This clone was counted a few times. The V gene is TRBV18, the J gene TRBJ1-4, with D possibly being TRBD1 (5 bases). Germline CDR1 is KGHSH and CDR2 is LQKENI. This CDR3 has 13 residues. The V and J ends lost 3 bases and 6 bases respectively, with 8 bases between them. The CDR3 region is CASSPTEDEKLFF. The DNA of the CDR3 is TGTGCCAGCTCACCGACAGAAGATGAAAAACTGTTTTTT.

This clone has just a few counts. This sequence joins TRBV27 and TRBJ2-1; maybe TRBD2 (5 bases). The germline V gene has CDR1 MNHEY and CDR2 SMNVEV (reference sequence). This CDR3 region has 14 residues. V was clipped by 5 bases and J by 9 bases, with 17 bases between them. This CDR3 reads CASSRPRTAGEQFF. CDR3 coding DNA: TGTGCCAGCAGTCGCCCGAGGACTGCAGGTGAGCAGTTCTTC.

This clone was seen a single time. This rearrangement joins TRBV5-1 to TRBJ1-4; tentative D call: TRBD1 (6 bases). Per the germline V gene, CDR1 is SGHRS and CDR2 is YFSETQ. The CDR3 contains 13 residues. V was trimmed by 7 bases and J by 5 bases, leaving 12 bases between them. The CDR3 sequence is CASSTGPNEKLFF. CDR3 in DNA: TGCGCCAGCTCAACAGGGCCCAATGAAAAACTGTTTTTT.

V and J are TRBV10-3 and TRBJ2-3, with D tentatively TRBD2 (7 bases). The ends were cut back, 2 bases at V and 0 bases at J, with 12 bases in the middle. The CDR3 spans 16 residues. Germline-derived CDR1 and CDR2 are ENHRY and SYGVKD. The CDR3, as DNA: TGTGCCATCAGTGAGCCGGGGGGCCCTAGCACAGATACGCAGTATTTT. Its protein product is CAISEPGGPSTDTQYF.

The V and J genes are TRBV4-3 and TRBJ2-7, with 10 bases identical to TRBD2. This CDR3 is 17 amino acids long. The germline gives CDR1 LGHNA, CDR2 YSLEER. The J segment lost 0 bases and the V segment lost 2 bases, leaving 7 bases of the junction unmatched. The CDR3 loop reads CASSQKLAGVLSYEQYF. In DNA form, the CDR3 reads TGCGCCAGCAGCCAAAAGCTAGCGGGAGTTCTCTCCTACGAGCAGTACTTC.

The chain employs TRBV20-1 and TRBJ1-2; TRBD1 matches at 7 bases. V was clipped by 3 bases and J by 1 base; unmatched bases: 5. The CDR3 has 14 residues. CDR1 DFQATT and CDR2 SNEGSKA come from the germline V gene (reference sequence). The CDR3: CSASPQGGNYGYTF. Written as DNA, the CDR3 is TGCAGTGCTAGTCCTCAGGGGGGTAACTATGGCTACACCTTC.

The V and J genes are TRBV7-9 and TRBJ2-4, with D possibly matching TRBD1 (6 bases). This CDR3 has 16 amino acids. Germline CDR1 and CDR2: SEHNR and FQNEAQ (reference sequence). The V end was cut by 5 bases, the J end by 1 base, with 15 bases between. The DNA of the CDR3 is TGTGCCAGCAGCACCAACAGGGCTACCGCCAAAAACATTCAGTACTTC. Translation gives CASSTNRATAKNIQYF.

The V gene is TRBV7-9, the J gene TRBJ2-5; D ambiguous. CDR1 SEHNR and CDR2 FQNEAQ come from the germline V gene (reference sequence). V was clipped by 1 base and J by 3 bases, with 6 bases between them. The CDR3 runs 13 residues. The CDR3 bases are TGTGCCAGCAGCTTAGGGAGCGAAGAGACCCAGTACTTC. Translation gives CASSLGSEETQYF.

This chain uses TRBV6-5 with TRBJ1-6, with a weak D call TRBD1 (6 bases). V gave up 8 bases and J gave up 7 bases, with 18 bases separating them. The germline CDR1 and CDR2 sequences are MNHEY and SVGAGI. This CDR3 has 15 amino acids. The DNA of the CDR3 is TGTGCCAGCCATCCGCAAGGACAGATCAATTCACCCCTCCACTTT. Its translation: CASHPQGQINSPLHF.

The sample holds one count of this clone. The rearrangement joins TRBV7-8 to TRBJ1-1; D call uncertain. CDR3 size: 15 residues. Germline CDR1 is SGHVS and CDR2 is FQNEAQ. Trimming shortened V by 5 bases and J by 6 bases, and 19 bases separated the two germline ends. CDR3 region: CASSHMRERAAEAFF. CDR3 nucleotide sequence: TGTGCCAGCAGCCATATGAGGGAACGGGCGGCTGAAGCTTTCTTT.

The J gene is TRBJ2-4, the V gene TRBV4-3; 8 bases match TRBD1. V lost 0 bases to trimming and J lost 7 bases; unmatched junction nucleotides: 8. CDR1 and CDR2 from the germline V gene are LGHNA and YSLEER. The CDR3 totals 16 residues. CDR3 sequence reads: CASSQDSGGERNIQYF. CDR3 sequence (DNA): TGCGCCAGCAGCCAAGATTCAGGGGGCGAAAGGAACATTCAGTACTTC.